The rows below give T cell receptor beta chains drawn from one sample of a study of technical replicates of blood from several donors. Profiled with immunoSEQ multiplex PCR; TCRdb holds only in-frame clones, not every one. Here the sample spans roughly 72,000 clones, over 90% being singletons. Sequences were obtained from T cells isolated from PBMCs. The receptors come from a human donor in good health. Each CDR3 is given with its conserved first and last residue. D genes are given only for firm matches. A row's size may be missing; if present it is once, few, many or a size class.

v_call	cdr3_length	clone_size	d_call	j_call	cdr3_nt	cdr3_aa
TRBV19	14	.	.	TRBJ2-7	TGTGCCAGTAGTTTACGGGACAACTCCTACGAGCAGTACTTC	CASSLRDNSYEQYF
TRBV15	15	.	TRBD2	TRBJ2-3	TGTGCCACCAGCAGAGATGGACTAGTCACAGATACGCAGTATTTT	CATSRDGLVTDTQYF
TRBV25-1	14	.	TRBD2	TRBJ2-3	TGTGCCAGCAGTGAGATTGGGACTAGCTCTACGCAGTATTTT	CASSEIGTSSTQYF
TRBV9	12	.	.	TRBJ2-3	TGTGCCAGCAGCGTGGCTCCAGATACGCAGTATTTT	CASSVAPDTQYF
TRBV19	16	.	.	TRBJ1-2	TGTGCCAGTAGCTATGGTTCAACAAAGCGGAACTATGGCTACACCTTC	CASSYGSTKRNYGYTF
TRBV2	14	.	.	TRBJ2-5	TGTGCCCAAGAAAAAATCCAGGGGCTGGAGACCCAGTACTTC	CAQEKIQGLETQYF
TRBV9	13	once	TRBD2	TRBJ2-7	TGTGCCAGCTCTAGCGGGAACTCCTACGAGCAGTACTTC	CASSSGNSYEQYF
TRBV29-1	11	once	.	TRBJ2-7	TGCAGCGTTGATGACAGCTACGAGCAGTACTTC	CSVDDSYEQYF
TRBV7-2	17	.	TRBD2	TRBJ2-7	TGTGCCAGCAGCTTAGGAGGGCCGGGACTAGTATTCTACGAGCAGTACTTC	CASSLGGPGLVFYEQYF
TRBV30	12	.	TRBD2	TRBJ2-7	TGTGCCTGGACTAGCGGGAGCTACGAGCAGTACTTC	CAWTSGSYEQYF
TRBV6-5	14	.	.	TRBJ1-1	TGTGCCAGCAGGGGGGGGATCTTGAACACTGAAGCTTTCTTT	CASRGGILNTEAFF
TRBV7-8	13	.	.	TRBJ1-1	TGTGCCAGCAGCTCCGCGGGGGCAACTGAAGCTTTCTTT	CASSSAGATEAFF
TRBV9	15	.	TRBD1	TRBJ1-4	TGTGCCAGCAGCGTAGGGGGGACAGGGCTCGAAAAACTGTTTTTT	CASSVGGTGLEKLFF
TRBV7-9	17	.	TRBD1	TRBJ1-4	TGTGCCAGCAGCGCCTTTACAGGGGAGCAAGCTAATGAAAAACTGTTTTTT	CASSAFTGEQANEKLFF
TRBV14	12	.	.	TRBJ2-1	TGTGCCATCGGAGGACGCTACAATGAGCAGTTCTTC	CAIGGRYNEQFF
TRBV30	14	.	.	TRBJ2-6	TGTGCCTGGAGTGTCCTCTCTGGGGCCAACGTCCTGACTTTC	CAWSVLSGANVLTF